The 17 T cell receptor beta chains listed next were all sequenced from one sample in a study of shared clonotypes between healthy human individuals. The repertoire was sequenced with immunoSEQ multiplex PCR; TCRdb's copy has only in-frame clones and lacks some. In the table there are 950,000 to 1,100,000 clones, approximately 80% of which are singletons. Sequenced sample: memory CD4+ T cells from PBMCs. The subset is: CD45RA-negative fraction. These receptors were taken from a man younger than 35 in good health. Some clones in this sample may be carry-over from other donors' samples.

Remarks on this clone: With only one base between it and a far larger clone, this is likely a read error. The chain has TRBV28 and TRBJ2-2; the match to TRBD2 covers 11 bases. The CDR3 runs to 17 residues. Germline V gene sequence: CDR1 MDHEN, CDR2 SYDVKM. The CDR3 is CVSTRPGTSGVGGELFF. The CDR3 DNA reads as TGTGTCAGCACTCGCCCCGGGACTAGCGGAGTAGGAGGGGAGCTGTTTTTT.

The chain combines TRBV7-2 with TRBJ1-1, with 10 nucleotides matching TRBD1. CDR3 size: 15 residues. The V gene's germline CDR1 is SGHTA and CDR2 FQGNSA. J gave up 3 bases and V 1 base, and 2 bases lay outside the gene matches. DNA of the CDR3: TGTGCCAGCAGCTTAGACGGGACAGGGGACACTGAAGCTTTCTTT. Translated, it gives CASSLDGTGDTEAFF.

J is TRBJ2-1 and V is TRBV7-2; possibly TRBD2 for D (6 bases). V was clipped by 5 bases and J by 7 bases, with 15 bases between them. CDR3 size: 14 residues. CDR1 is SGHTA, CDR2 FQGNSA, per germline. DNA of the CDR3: TGTGCCAGCAGCCTTAGACTAGAACAAAATGAGCAGTTCTTC. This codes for CASSLRLEQNEQFF.

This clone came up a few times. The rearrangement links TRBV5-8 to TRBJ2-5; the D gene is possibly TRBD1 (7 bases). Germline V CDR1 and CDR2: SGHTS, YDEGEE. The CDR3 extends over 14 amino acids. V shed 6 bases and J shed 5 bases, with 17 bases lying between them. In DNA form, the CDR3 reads TGTGCCAGCATGCCCGCCAGGGGGGATGAGACCCAGTACTTC. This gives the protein CASMPARGDETQYF.

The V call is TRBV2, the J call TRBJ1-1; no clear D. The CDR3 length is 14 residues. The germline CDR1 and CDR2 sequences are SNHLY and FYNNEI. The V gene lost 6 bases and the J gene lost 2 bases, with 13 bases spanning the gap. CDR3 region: CASSMFGRNTEAFF. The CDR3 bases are TGTGCCAGCAGCATGTTTGGCCGCAACACTGAAGCTTTCTTT.

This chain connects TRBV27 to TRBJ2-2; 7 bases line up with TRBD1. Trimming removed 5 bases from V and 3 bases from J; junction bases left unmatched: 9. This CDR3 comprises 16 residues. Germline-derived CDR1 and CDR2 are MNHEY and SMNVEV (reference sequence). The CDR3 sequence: CASSLQGYEYTGELFF. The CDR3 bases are TGTGCCAGCAGTCTACAGGGGTATGAGTACACCGGGGAGCTGTTTTTT.

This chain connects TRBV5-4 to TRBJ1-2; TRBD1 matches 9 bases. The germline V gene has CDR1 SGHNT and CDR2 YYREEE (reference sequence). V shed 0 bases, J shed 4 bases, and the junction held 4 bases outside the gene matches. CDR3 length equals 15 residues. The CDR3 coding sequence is TGTGCCAGCAGCTTGGGGGGACAGGGCATCTATGGCTACACCTTC. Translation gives CASSLGGQGIYGYTF.

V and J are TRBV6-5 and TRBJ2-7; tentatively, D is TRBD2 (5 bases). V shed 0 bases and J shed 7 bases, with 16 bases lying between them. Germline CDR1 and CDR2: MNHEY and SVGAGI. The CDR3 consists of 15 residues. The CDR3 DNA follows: TGTGCCAGCAGTTACTCCGTCCGGGGTCCGGGGGAGCAGTACTTC. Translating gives CASSYSVRGPGEQYF.

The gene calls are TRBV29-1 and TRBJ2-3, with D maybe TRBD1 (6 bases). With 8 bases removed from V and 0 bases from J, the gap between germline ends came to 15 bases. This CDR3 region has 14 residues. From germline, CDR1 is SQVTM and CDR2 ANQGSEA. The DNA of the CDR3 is TGCAGCTTTAATGGGGGCGGGAGCACAGATACGCAGTATTTT. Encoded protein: CSFNGGGSTDTQYF.

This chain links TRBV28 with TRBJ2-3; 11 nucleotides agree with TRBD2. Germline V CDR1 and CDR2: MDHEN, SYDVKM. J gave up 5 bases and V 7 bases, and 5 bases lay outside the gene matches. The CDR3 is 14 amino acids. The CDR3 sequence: CASKGLAEVDTQYF. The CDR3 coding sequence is TGTGCCAGCAAGGGACTAGCGGAAGTAGATACGCAGTATTTT.

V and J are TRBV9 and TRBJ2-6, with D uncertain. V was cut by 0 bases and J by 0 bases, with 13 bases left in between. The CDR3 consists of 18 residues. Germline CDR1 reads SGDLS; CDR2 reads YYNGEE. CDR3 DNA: TGTGCCAGCAGCGTAGCTCCAGGCCTCGACTCTGGGGCCAACGTCCTGACTTTC. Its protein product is CASSVAPGLDSGANVLTF.

CDR3 sequence (DNA): TGTGCCAGCAGCTTAGGAGACACTACTATGCAGTTCTTC. This codes for CASSLGDTTMQFF. The gene calls are TRBV11-1 and TRBJ2-1; D gene unclear. The germline V gene encodes CDR1 SGHAT and CDR2 FQDESV (reference sequence). Trimming left V 1 base short and J 12 bases short, with 13 bases between. CDR3 length: 13 residues.

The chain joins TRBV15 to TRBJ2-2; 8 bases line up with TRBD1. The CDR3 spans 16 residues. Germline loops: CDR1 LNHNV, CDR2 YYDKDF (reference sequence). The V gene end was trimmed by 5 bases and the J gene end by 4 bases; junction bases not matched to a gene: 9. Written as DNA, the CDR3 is TGTGCCACCAGCTCTCGACAGGGGAGTAGCACCGGGGAGCTGTTTTTT. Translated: CATSSRQGSSTGELFF.

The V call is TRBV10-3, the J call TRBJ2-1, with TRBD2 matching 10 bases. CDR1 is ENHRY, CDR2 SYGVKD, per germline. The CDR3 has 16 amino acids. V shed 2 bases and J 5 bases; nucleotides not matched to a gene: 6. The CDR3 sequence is CAISEAFSGRDNEQFF. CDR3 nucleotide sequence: TGTGCCATCAGTGAGGCGTTCAGCGGGAGGGACAATGAGCAGTTCTTC.

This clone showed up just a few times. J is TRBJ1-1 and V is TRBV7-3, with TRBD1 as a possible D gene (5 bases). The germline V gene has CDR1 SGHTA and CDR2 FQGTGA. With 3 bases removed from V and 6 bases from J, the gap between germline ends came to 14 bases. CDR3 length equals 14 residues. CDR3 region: CASSFGAERSEAFF. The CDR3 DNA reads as TGTGCCAGCAGCTTTGGGGCAGAACGGTCTGAAGCTTTCTTT.

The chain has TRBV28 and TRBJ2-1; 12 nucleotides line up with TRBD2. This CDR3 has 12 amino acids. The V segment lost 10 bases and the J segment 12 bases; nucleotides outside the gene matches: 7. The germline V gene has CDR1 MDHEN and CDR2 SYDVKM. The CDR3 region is CAIRSSGRGQFF. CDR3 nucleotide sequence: TGTGCCATCCGTTCTAGCGGGAGGGGGCAGTTCTTC.

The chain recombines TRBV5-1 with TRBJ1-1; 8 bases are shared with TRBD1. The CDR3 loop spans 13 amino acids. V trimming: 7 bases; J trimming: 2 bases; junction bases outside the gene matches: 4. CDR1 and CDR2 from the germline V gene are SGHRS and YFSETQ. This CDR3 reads CASGTGGNTEAFF. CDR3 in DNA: TGCGCCAGCGGTACAGGGGGAAACACTGAAGCTTTCTTT.